This is a list of T cell receptor beta chains from one sample in a study of neurological immune-mediated disorders. From the 5' RACE reads, TCRdb called clonotypes with MiXCR, one entry per CDR3 protein. This table has about 27,000 distinct CDR3 sequences, approximately 2.7% appearing once. The sequencing sample was made of PBMCs. Receptors were obtained from a woman between 45 and 65 years old with multiple sclerosis. The CDR3 runs from the conserved cysteine through the conserved F or W. A D gene is named only where the DNA matches it firmly. A row's size may be missing; if present it is once, few, many or a size class.

>NA|NA|TRBJ2-1|TRBV9
CASSVAPFYNEQFF
TGTGCCAGCAGCGTAGCCCCCTTCTACAATGAGCAGTTCTTC
>NA|many|TRBJ2-7|TRBV29-1
CSVAPGLSAYEQYF
TGCAGCGTGGCACCGGGACTTTCTGCCTACGAGCAGTACTTC
>NA|many|TRBJ2-1|TRBV24-1
CATSDLWGNNEQFF
TGTGCCACCAGTGATTTATGGGGAAACAATGAGCAGTTCTTC
>NA|many|TRBJ2-5|TRBV29-1
CSVTPPGARETQYF
TGCAGCGTTACCCCCCCGGGGGCCCGGGAGACCCAGTACTTC
>TRBD1|many|TRBJ2-1|TRBV5-1
CASRLGQGINEQFF
TGCGCCAGCAGGCTGGGACAGGGGATCAATGAGCAGTTCTTC
>TRBD2|many|TRBJ2-7|TRBV20-1
CSARTLRGGLSYEQYF
TGCAGTGCTAGAACCCTCCGGGGGGGCCTCTCCTACGAGCAGTACTTC
>NA|many|TRBJ2-3|TRBV5-1
CASSLAGDPTDTQYF
TGCGCCAGCAGCTTGGCGGGGGATCCTACAGATACGCAGTATTTT
>TRBD1|many|TRBJ1-5|TRBV4-1
CASSQGTGRSYSNQPQHF
TGCGCCAGCAGCCAAGGGACAGGACGCAGCTATAGCAATCAGCCCCAGCATTTT
>NA|many|TRBJ1-3|TRBV18
CASSPTSTASGNTIYF
TGTGCCAGCTCACCAACCTCGACAGCCTCTGGAAACACCATATATTTT
>TRBD2|many|TRBJ2-7|TRBV11-2
CASSLAASGRSYEQYF
TGTGCCAGCAGCTTAGCGGCTAGCGGGCGCTCCTACGAGCAGTACTTC
>NA|many|TRBJ1-4|TRBV20-1
CSARVPRAEKLFF
TGCAGTGCTAGAGTACCCAGGGCGGAAAAACTGTTTTTT
>TRBD2|many|TRBJ2-2|TRBV7-2
CASSLHPAGATGELFF
TGTGCCAGCAGCTTACATCCAGCGGGAGCTACCGGGGAGCTGTTTTTT
>NA|few|TRBJ1-3|TRBV6-5
CASSTPSGNTIYF
TGTGCCAGCAGTACACCCTCTGGAAACACCATATATTTT
>NA|many|TRBJ1-5|TRBV12-3/TRBV12-4
CASSRAGGNQPQHF
TGTGCCAGCAGCCGAGCCGGGGGGAATCAGCCCCAGCATTTT
>NA|many|TRBJ1-1|TRBV4-2
CASSQDPRNTEAFF
TGTGCCAGCAGCCAAGATCCCAGGAACACTGAAGCTTTCTTT
>TRBD1|many|TRBJ2-1|TRBV29-1
CSVVTGGGGEQFF
TGCAGCGTTGTGACAGGGGGGGGCGGTGAGCAGTTCTTC
>TRBD1|medium-sized|TRBJ1-2|TRBV20-1
CSAERPGQDGYTF
TGCAGTGCAGAACGGCCGGGACAGGATGGCTACACCTTC
>NA|many|TRBJ2-7|TRBV29-1
CSVGAGNSYEQYF
TGCAGCGTTGGGGCCGGGAATTCCTACGAGCAGTACTTC
>NA|medium-sized|TRBJ1-1|TRBV12-3/TRBV12-4
CASSFGNTEAFF
TGTGCCAGCAGTTTTGGCAACACTGAAGCTTTCTTT
>NA|many|TRBJ1-1|TRBV10-3
CAIRQGLNTEAFF
TGTGCCATCAGACAGGGACTGAACACTGAAGCTTTCTTT
>NA|many|TRBJ2-7|TRBV20-1
CSARAMVQGEQYF
TGCAGTGCTAGAGCCATGGTACAGGGTGAGCAGTACTTC
>NA|many|TRBJ1-2|TRBV10-3
CAISRERGKDGYTF
TGTGCCATCAGTAGGGAAAGGGGTAAGGATGGCTACACCTTC
>NA|many|TRBJ2-1|TRBV7-8
CASSLEVPEQFF
TGTGCCAGCAGCTTAGAGGTTCCTGAGCAGTTCTTC
>NA|many|TRBJ2-2|TRBV5-1
CASSLDSPDGELFF
TGCGCCAGCAGCTTGGATTCACCGGACGGGGAGCTGTTTTTT
>TRBD1|many|TRBJ2-7|TRBV29-1
CSVSGTGTYEQYF
TGCAGCGTTTCCGGGACAGGAACCTACGAGCAGTACTTC
>TRBD1|medium-sized|TRBJ1-1|TRBV7-2
CASSGRTGYMNTEAFF
TGTGCCAGCAGCGGGCGGACAGGGTATATGAACACTGAAGCTTTCTTT
>NA|many|TRBJ1-2|TRBV20-1
CSAKYRVGYTF
TGCAGTGCAAAGTACAGGGTTGGCTACACCTTC
>TRBD1|many|TRBJ1-6|TRBV7-2
CASSVDRVGNSPLHF
TGTGCCAGCAGCGTGGACAGGGTCGGCAATTCACCCCTCCACTTT
>NA|many|TRBJ2-5|TRBV7-2
CASSPQRAGRRTQYF
TGTGCCAGCAGCCCACAGCGGGCGGGACGCCGGACCCAGTACTTC
>NA|NA|TRBJ2-2|TRBV6-6
CASSPAAAGTGELFF
TGTGCCAGCAGTCCCGCCGCCGCAGGCACCGGGGAGCTGTTTTTT
>NA|many|TRBJ1-6|TRBV12-3/TRBV12-4
CASSFAGDNSPLHF
TGTGCCAGCAGTTTCGCAGGGGATAATTCACCCCTCCACTTT
>NA|many|TRBJ2-7|TRBV5-1
CASSRDRTETYEQYF
TGCGCCAGCAGCCGGGACCGGACAGAGACCTACGAGCAGTACTTC
>NA|many|TRBJ1-2|TRBV19
CASTDGGAGKDGYTF
TGTGCCAGTACCGATGGGGGCGCAGGGAAGGATGGCTACACCTTC
>NA|many|TRBJ1-1|TRBV12-3/TRBV12-4
CASIHSGQNKEAFF
TGTGCCAGCATCCACTCCGGACAGAATAAAGAAGCTTTCTTT
>NA|many|TRBJ2-7|TRBV9
CASSVEAGPYEQYF
TGTGCCAGCAGCGTAGAGGCAGGGCCCTACGAGCAGTACTTC
>NA|many|TRBJ1-1|TRBV4-3
CASSLGVGNTEAFF
TGCGCCAGCAGCCTGGGAGTCGGGAACACTGAAGCTTTCTTT
>NA|many|TRBJ2-1|TRBV24-1
CATSNPDNEQFF
TGTGCCACCAGTAATCCGGACAATGAGCAGTTCTTC
>NA|many|TRBJ2-1|TRBV20-1
CSAKLGGGMTAYNEQFF
TGCAGTGCTAAATTGGGTGGCGGGATGACGGCCTACAATGAGCAGTTCTTC
>TRBD2|many|TRBJ2-3|TRBV9
CASSSRGGDTQYF
TGTGCCAGCAGCTCACGGGGGGGCGATACGCAGTATTTT
>TRBD1|many|TRBJ1-2|TRBV9
CASSAGDRVQYGYTF
TGTGCCAGCAGCGCCGGGGACAGGGTCCAGTATGGCTACACCTTC
>NA|many|TRBJ1-1|TRBV7-9
CASNTQGGTEAFF
TGTGCCAGCAACACACAGGGAGGTACTGAAGCTTTCTTT
>NA|many|TRBJ2-7|TRBV20-1
CSARPGGTYEQYF
TGCAGTGCTAGACCCGGGGGAACCTACGAGCAGTACTTC
>NA|many|TRBJ1-3|TRBV5-1
CASSFSGARSGNTIYF
TGCGCCAGCAGCTTTTCTGGCGCCCGATCTGGAAACACCATATATTTT
>NA|many|TRBJ2-1|TRBV7-7
CASSLEAASNEQFF
TGTGCTAGCAGCTTAGAGGCGGCGAGCAATGAGCAGTTCTTC
>TRBD2|many|TRBJ2-3|TRBV20-1
CSRTRRTDTQYF
TGCAGTCGGACTAGGAGAACAGATACGCAGTATTTT
>TRBD1|many|TRBJ1-5|TRBV20-1
CSARGQGQYSNQPQHF
TGCAGTGCTAGGGGACAGGGCCAATATAGCAATCAGCCCCAGCATTTT
>TRBD1|few|TRBJ2-3|TRBV29-1
CSVQPMTGVFTDTQYF
TGCAGCGTTCAACCTATGACAGGGGTATTTACAGATACGCAGTATTTT
>NA|many|TRBJ1-3|TRBV20-1
CSAREAVGNTIYF
TGCAGTGCTAGAGAAGCCGTCGGAAACACCATATATTTT
>TRBD1|NA|TRBJ2-7|TRBV5-1
CASSYGTDAYEQYF
TGCGCCAGCAGCTACGGGACAGATGCCTACGAGCAGTACTTC
>TRBD1|many|TRBJ1-5|TRBV6-2/TRBV6-3
CASSRTGEGQPQHF
TGTGCCAGCAGCCGGACAGGGGAAGGTCAGCCCCAGCATTTT
>TRBD1|many|TRBJ1-6|TRBV20-1
CSAIRQGRSPLHF
TGCAGTGCTATCCGACAGGGGCGTTCACCCCTCCACTTT
>TRBD1|many|TRBJ2-2|TRBV5-1
CASRPTGLIETGELFF
TGCGCCAGCAGACCGACAGGGTTAATAGAGACCGGGGAGCTGTTTTTT